What follows describes a single TCR beta chain. The antigen is unknown. The sample has other DNA sequences that encode this CDR3 too. The sample comes from a study of cytomegalovirus exposure and HLA in healthy donors. Study outcomes and limitations: Most subjects' HLA-A and HLA-B alleles were reportedly predicted from TCR beta sequences. Association of roughly 18,000 TCR beta sequences with HLA alleles was found at 0.05 false discovery rate in a later analysis. Excluded were some V segments that proved indistinguishable, including TRBV6-2 and TRBV6-3. A later analysis linked a missense variant in DCLRE1C to the trimming of TCR beta V and J genes.

PCR involved 60 Vbeta and 13 Jbeta primers. Libraries were prepared by immunoSEQ multiplex PCR; TCRdb keeps only in-frame clonotypes and omits some of them. The data hold some 180,000 clones, with roughly 77% observed a single time. Germline lookup yields CDR1 SGHRS and CDR2 YFSETQ. The length of the CDR3 is 12 residues. Trimming removed 3 bases at V and 5 bases at J, with 8 bases between. This TCR was recovered from a young woman in good health and CMV-seropositive. The chain has TRBV5-1 and TRBJ2-5, with a weak D call TRBD2 (5 bases). The sequenced sample was PBMCs. In DNA, the CDR3 is TGCGCCAGCAGCTGGCGCGGGGAGACCCAGTACTTC. It translates to CASSWRGETQYF.